This passage covers 25 T cell receptor beta chains from one sample sequenced in a study of blood T cells in healthy people across ages. Primed by a sample-barcoded 5' primer and a J-beta primer mix, a second PCR proceeded for roughly 7 to 12 cycles. Using its own MiXCR run on the 5' RACE reads, TCRdb lists one record per CDR3 protein. The sample carries about 1,400,000 distinct CDR3 sequences, around 39% recorded once. Sequencing used blood. The receptors derive from a woman aged 18-35 years in good health.

The chain couples TRBV6-1 to TRBJ2-1; D gene ambiguous. There are 15 residues in the CDR3. V dropped 4 bases and J dropped 0 bases, with 10 bases sitting between them. CDR1 MNHNS and CDR2 SASEGT come from the germline V gene. CDR3 amino acids: CASSVARSSYNEQFF. Written as DNA, the CDR3 is TGTGCCAGCAGTGTCGCCAGGAGCTCCTACAATGAGCAGTTCTTC.

This clonotype turned up a few times. This chain links TRBV28 with TRBJ1-4, with a tentative D call TRBD1 (6 bases). Germline values: CDR1 MDHEN, CDR2 SYDVKM. The CDR3 is 20 residues long. Trimming shortened V by 2 bases and J by 0 bases, and 22 bases separated the two germline ends. CDR3 nucleotides: TGTGCCAGCAGTTTAACTGGGCACAGGGCCCTAGGTCCAACTAATGAAAAACTGTTTTTT. Its translation is CASSLTGHRALGPTNEKLFF.

The chain has TRBV4-1 and TRBJ2-7; D is perhaps TRBD1 (6 bases). Trimming shortened V by 0 bases and J by 3 bases, and 15 bases separated the two germline ends. CDR3 length equals 16 residues. CDR1 is MGHRA, CDR2 YSYEKL, per germline. CDR3 DNA sequence: TGCGCCAGCAGCCAAGATGCGTCAGGGGCCAGCTACGAGCAGTACTTC. Its translation is CASSQDASGASYEQYF.

The chain uses TRBV27 and TRBJ1-5; 9 nucleotides match TRBD1. V lost 5 bases and J lost 3; bases outside the gene matches: 5. Germline V gene lookup returns CDR1 MNHEY and CDR2 SMNVEV (reference sequence). CDR3 length equals 15 residues. CDR3 residues: CASSRQGVYNQPQHF. As DNA, the CDR3 is TGTGCCAGCAGTAGACAGGGGGTGTACAATCAGCCCCAGCATTTT.

CDR3: CASSYSYYEQYF. DNA of the CDR3: TGTGCCAGCAGTTACTCATATTACGAGCAGTACTTC. The chain recombines TRBV6-6 with TRBJ2-7, with D hard to call. The CDR3 is made up of 12 amino acids. The V end lost 0 bases, the J end lost 4 bases, and 4 bases lay between the germline ends. Germline V gene sequence: CDR1 MNHNY, CDR2 SVGAGI (reference sequence).

This clonotype was detected once. This chain's CDR3 is CASSPFFVTGLMNTEAFF. The CDR3 nucleotides read TGTGCCAGCAGTCCTTTTTTCGTGACAGGCCTCATGAACACTGAAGCTTTCTTT. The V gene is TRBV27, the J gene TRBJ1-1, with a weak D call TRBD1 (6 bases). Germline loops: CDR1 MNHEY, CDR2 SMNVEV (reference sequence). The CDR3 runs 18 residues. Trimming removed 5 bases from V and 0 bases from J, with 22 bases in between.

This sequence joins TRBV5-1 and TRBJ2-7; 12 nucleotides agree with TRBD1. Germline CDR1 is SGHRS and CDR2 is YFSETQ. V was clipped by 4 bases and J by 3 bases; unmatched bases: 8. The CDR3 is made up of 16 amino acids. The CDR3 here is CASSLAGDRGLYEQYF. DNA for the CDR3: TGCGCCAGCAGCCTCGCTGGGGACAGGGGGCTCTACGAGCAGTACTTC.

This CDR3 is CAWDGNTDTQYF. DNA for the CDR3: TGTGCCTGGGACGGTAACACAGATACGCAGTATTTT. V gene TRBV30 combines with J gene TRBJ2-3; no definite D call. Germline V gene lookup returns CDR1 GTSNPN and CDR2 SVGIG (reference sequence). The V and J ends lost 5 bases and 2 bases respectively, with 8 bases between them. CDR3 length equals 12 residues. Drawing the rest from reference TRBV30 and TRBJ2-3, the complete variable domain is SQTIHQWPATLVQPVGSPLSLECTVEGTSNPNLYWYRQAAGRGLQLLFYSVGIGQISSEVPQNLSASRPQDRQFILSSKKLLLSDSGFYLCAWDGNTDTQYFGPGTRLTVL.

The chain carries TRBV6-6 and TRBJ2-1, with D unclear. In germline, CDR1 is MNHNY, CDR2 SVGAGI (reference sequence). This CDR3 contains 14 residues. V was pared by 3 bases and J by 10 bases, with 16 bases between. The CDR3 DNA reads TGTGCCAGCAGTTATCGTCCGGCAGAATACGAGCAGTTCTTC. Translation: CASSYRPAEYEQFF.

As to this clonotype: The junction departs from the called germline gene at one end, perhaps through a read error. This rearrangement joins TRBV2 to TRBJ1-6; D not certain. This CDR3 region has 13 residues. Germline V lookup: CDR1 SNHLY, CDR2 FYNNEI. The CDR3 sequence is CASSEEARSPPHF. DNA for the CDR3: TGTGCCAGCAGTGAGGAGGCCAGATCACCCCCCCACTTT. The variable domain in full, completed from reference TRBV2 and TRBJ1-6, reads EPEVTQTPSHQVTQMGQEVILRCVPISNHLYFYWYRQILGQKVEFLVSFYNNEISEKSEIFDDQFSVERPDGSNFTLKIRSTKLEDSAMYFCASSEEARSPPHFGNGTRLTVT.

The V call is TRBV9, the J call TRBJ1-2; 7 nucleotides line up with TRBD1. The germline CDR1 and CDR2 sequences are SGDLS and YYNGEE. The CDR3 spans 13 residues. J was trimmed by 4 bases and V by 5 bases; bases with no gene match: 5. CDR3 sequence reads: CASRTTGPYGYTF. The DNA of the CDR3 is TGTGCCAGCAGGACGACAGGGCCCTATGGCTACACCTTC.

The chain is built from TRBV20-1 and TRBJ2-7, with TRBD2 matching over 7 bases. The trim removed 6 bases at V and 2 bases at J, leaving 7 bases unmatched. Per the germline V gene, CDR1 is DFQATT and CDR2 is SNEGSKA (reference sequence). This CDR3 has 13 residues. The DNA for the CDR3 is TGCAGTGCCCGGGCTAGCGGACCCTACGAGCAGTACTTC. It encodes CSARASGPYEQYF.

In its sample, this clonotype was seen a few times. The chain has TRBV20-1 and TRBJ1-5; 7 bases fit TRBD1. The junction had 7 bases not matched to a gene; V was cut back by 4 bases and J by 1 base. CDR1 DFQATT and CDR2 SNEGSKA come from the germline V gene (reference sequence). The CDR3 extends over 15 amino acids. The CDR3 DNA reads TGCAGTGCTACCCGACAGGGTAGGAGCAATCAGCCCCAGCATTTT. It encodes CSATRQGRSNQPQHF.

This clonotype was found once. The genes are TRBV25-1 and TRBJ2-1; possibly TRBD1 or TRBD2 for D (5 bases each). V lost 4 bases and J lost 7, with 8 bases in between. CDR3 length equals 12 residues. Germline V gives CDR1 MGHDK, CDR2 SYGVNS. The CDR3 loop reads CASSVWGNEQFF. CDR3 nucleotide sequence: TGTGCCAGCAGTGTATGGGGGAATGAGCAGTTCTTC.

V is TRBV9 and J is TRBJ2-3, with D tentatively TRBD1 (5 bases). Germline assignment: CDR1 SGDLS and CDR2 YYNGEE. V was cut by 0 bases and J by 3 bases, with 11 bases left in between. The CDR3 runs 15 residues. CDR3 nucleotide sequence: TGTGCCAGCAGCGTAGAAGGGGTCAGGACAGATACGCAGTATTTT. Residues: CASSVEGVRTDTQYF.

The chain joins TRBV4-1 to TRBJ1-2, with D unclear. Trimming took off 0 bases at V and 4 bases at J, with 6 bases between the two ends. Germline CDR1 is MGHRA and CDR2 is YSYEKL. The CDR3 extends over 13 amino acids. The DNA of the CDR3 is TGCGCCAGCAGCCAAGAGCGAATCTATGGCTACACCTTC. Translated, it gives CASSQERIYGYTF.

The V and J genes are TRBV12-3 or TRBV12-4 and TRBJ1-1; D remains unclear. The V end lost 5 bases, the J end lost 3 bases, and 7 bases lay between the germline ends. This CDR3 region has 12 residues. CDR3: CASSDGDTEAFF. The CDR3 DNA is TGTGCCAGCAGTGACGGCGACACTGAAGCTTTCTTT.

The chain employs TRBV3-1 and TRBJ2-7, with TRBD1 matching over 8 bases. V trimming: 5 bases; J trimming: 7 bases; junction bases outside the gene matches: 10. The germline V gene encodes CDR1 LGHDT and CDR2 YNNKEL (reference sequence). The CDR3 spans 14 residues. The chain's CDR3 is CASSVGRDRYEQYF. In DNA form, the CDR3 reads TGTGCCAGCAGCGTAGGCCGGGACAGGTATGAGCAGTACTTC.

This clonotype turned up a few times. The chain carries TRBV28 and TRBJ2-7; 7 positions match TRBD1. This CDR3 spans 13 amino acids. Germline V CDR1 and CDR2: MDHEN, SYDVKM. V was clipped by 5 bases and J by 5 bases; unmatched bases: 6. The CDR3 protein is CASSVGTEDEQYF. DNA for the CDR3: TGTGCCAGCAGTGTTGGGACAGAAGACGAGCAGTACTTC.

The chain joins TRBV15 to TRBJ1-5, with D uncertain. CDR1 is LNHNV and CDR2 is YYDKDF in the germline V gene (reference sequence). With 0 bases removed from V and 2 bases from J, the gap between germline ends came to 5 bases. The CDR3 covers 14 residues. The CDR3 sequence: CATSREVGNQPQHF. The CDR3 nucleotides read TGTGCCACCAGCAGAGAGGTGGGCAATCAGCCCCAGCATTTT.

The chain links TRBV3-1 to TRBJ2-5, with D unclear. Trimming cost V 1 base and J 13 bases, with 13 bases left between them. The CDR3 has 12 amino acids. Germline V gene data show CDR1 as LGHDT and CDR2 as YNNKEL (reference sequence). Here the CDR3 DNA reads TGTGCCAGCAGCCAAGGCCATCCCGGCCTGTACTTC. Amino acids: CASSQGHPGLYF.

The chain joins TRBV5-1 to TRBJ2-5; TRBD2 matches at 15 bases. Germline values: CDR1 SGHRS, CDR2 YFSETQ. The CDR3 extends over 18 amino acids. J gave up 11 bases and V 0 bases, and 14 bases lay outside the gene matches. The CDR3 reads CASSLGWTSGRAYNEQYF. DNA for the CDR3: TGCGCCAGCAGCTTGGGATGGACTAGCGGGAGGGCCTACAATGAGCAGTACTTC.

The chain uses TRBV5-1 and TRBJ2-3; 11 bases map to TRBD2. Germline V gene lookup returns CDR1 SGHRS and CDR2 YFSETQ. There are 18 residues in the CDR3. The junction had 13 bases not matched to a gene; V was cut back by 3 bases and J by 4 bases. The CDR3 here is CASSSRKTSGVGADTQYF. The CDR3 bases are TGCGCCAGCAGCTCCCGGAAGACTAGCGGGGTTGGCGCAGATACGCAGTATTTT. Variable domain in full (rest from reference TRBV5-1 and TRBJ2-3): KAGVTQTPRYLIKTRGQQVTLSCSPISGHRSVSWYQQTPGQGLQFLFEYFSETQRNKGNFPGRFSGRQFSNSRSEMNVSTLELGDSALYLCASSSRKTSGVGADTQYFGPGTRLTVL.

This clonotype came up once. The rearrangement uses TRBV12-3 or TRBV12-4 and TRBJ2-1, with D possibly TRBD2 on 6 matching bases. The J call may be in error: the DNA end matches TRBJ2-7 better. This CDR3 is built from 16 residues. CDR3 amino acids: CASKRGGASSYNEQYF. The CDR3 DNA reads TGTGCCAGCAAGAGGGGCGGGGCGAGCTCCTACAATGAGCAGTACTTC.

V and J are TRBV7-2 and TRBJ1-1, with a weak D call TRBD1 (6 bases). Germline loops: CDR1 SGHTA, CDR2 FQGNSA. The CDR3 is 16 residues long. Between the trimmed V and J ends, which lost 5 bases and 8 bases, there was a span of 24 bases. CDR3 region: CASSRGPQGSSSEAFF. Here the CDR3 DNA reads TGTGCCAGCAGCCGAGGTCCACAGGGAAGTTCATCAGAAGCTTTCTTT.